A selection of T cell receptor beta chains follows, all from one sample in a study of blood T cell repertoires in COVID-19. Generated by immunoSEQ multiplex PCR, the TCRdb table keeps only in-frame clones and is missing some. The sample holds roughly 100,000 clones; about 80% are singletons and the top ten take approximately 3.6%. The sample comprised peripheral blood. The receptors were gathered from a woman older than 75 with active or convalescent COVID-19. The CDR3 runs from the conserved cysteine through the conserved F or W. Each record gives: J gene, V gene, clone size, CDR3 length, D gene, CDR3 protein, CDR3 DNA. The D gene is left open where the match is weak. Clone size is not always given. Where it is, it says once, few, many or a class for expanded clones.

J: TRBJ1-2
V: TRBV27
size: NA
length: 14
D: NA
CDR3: CASSFGRTGYGYTF
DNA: TGTGCCAGCAGTTTTGGTCGGACTGGATATGGCTACACCTTC

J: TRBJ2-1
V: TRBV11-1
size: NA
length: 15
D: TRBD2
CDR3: CASSRLAGGYNEQFF
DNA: TGTGCCAGCAGCCGACTAGCGGGGGGATACAATGAGCAGTTCTTC

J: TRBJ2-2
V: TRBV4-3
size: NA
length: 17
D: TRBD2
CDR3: CASSQDHLAGGTGELFF
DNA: TGCGCCAGCAGCCAAGATCACCTAGCGGGAGGGACCGGGGAGCTGTTTTTT

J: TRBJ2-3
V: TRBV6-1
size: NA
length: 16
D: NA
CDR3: CASSGIDRTSTDTQYF
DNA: TGTGCCAGCAGTGGGATCGACAGGACTAGCACAGATACGCAGTATTTT

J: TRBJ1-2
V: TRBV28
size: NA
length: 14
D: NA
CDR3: CASSSRPRDYGYTF
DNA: TGTGCCAGCAGTTCCAGACCACGGGACTATGGCTACACCTTC

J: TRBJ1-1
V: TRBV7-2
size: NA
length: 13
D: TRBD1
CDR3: CASSLTGWAEAFF
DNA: TGTGCCAGCAGCTTGACAGGGTGGGCTGAAGCTTTCTTT

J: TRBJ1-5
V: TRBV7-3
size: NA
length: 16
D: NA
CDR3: CASSPSEGRDNQPQHF
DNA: TGTGCCAGCAGCCCGAGTGAGGGTAGGGACAATCAGCCCCAGCATTTT

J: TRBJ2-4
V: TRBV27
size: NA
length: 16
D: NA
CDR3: CASSWGGGGTKNIQYF
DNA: TGTGCCAGCAGTTGGGGGGGCGGTGGGACCAAAAACATTCAGTACTTC

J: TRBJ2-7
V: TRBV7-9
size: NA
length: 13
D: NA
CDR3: CASSSRGGYEQYF
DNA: TGTGCCAGCAGCTCAAGGGGAGGCTACGAGCAGTACTTC

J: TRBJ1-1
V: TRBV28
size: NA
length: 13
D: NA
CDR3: CASSWSMEFEAFF
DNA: TGTGCCAGCAGTTGGTCAATGGAGTTTGAAGCTTTCTTT

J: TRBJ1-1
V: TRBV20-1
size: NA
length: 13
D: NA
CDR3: CSASMGQDTEAFF
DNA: TGCAGTGCTAGTATGGGGCAGGACACTGAAGCTTTCTTT

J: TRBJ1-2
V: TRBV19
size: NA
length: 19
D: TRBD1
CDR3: CASSIDRARGLRFRYGYTF
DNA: TGTGCCAGTAGTATAGATCGGGCCAGGGGGCTTCGTTTTCGGTATGGCTACACCTTC

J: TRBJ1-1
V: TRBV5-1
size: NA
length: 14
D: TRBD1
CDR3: CASSFGQGNTEAFF
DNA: TGCGCCAGCAGCTTCGGACAGGGGAACACTGAAGCTTTCTTT

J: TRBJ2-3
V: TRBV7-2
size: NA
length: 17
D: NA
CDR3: CASSSGGRGPSTDTQYF
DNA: TGTGCCAGCAGCTCGGGGGGCCGTGGTCCCAGCACAGATACGCAGTATTTT

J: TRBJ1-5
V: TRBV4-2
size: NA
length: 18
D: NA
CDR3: CASSQGALGEGSNQPQHF
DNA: TGTGCCAGCAGCCAAGGGGCTTTAGGGGAAGGTAGCAATCAGCCCCAGCATTTT

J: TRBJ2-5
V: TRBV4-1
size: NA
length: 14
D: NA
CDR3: CASSRQGLRETQYF
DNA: TGCGCCAGCAGCCGTCAGGGGTTGCGAGAGACCCAGTACTTC

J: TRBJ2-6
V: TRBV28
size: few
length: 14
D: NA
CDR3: CASNGGSGANVLTF
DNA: TGTGCCAGCAATGGGGGGTCTGGGGCCAACGTCCTGACTTTC

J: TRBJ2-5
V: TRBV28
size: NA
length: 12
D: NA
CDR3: CASRTALETQYF
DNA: TGTGCCAGCCGGACAGCATTAGAGACCCAGTACTTC

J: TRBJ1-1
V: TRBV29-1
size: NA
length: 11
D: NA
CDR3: CSGTENTEAFF
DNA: TGCAGCGGGACAGAAAACACTGAAGCTTTCTTT

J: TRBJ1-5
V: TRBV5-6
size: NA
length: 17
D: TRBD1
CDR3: CASSRRGQGRTLRPQHF
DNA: TGTGCCAGCAGCAGGAGGGGGCAGGGCCGGACCCTTCGGCCCCAGCATTTT

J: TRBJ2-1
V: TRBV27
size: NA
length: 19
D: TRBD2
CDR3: CASSFLSSGGPSSYNEQFF
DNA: TGTGCCAGCAGTTTCCTATCTAGCGGGGGGCCTAGCTCCTACAATGAGCAGTTCTTC

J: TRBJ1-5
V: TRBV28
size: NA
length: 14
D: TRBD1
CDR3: CASSWTGFNQPQHF
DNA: TGTGCCAGCAGTTGGACAGGGTTCAATCAGCCCCAGCATTTT

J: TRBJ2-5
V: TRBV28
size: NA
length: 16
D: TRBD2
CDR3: CASSIGLAGVRETQYF
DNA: TGTGCCAGCAGTATCGGCCTAGCGGGAGTCAGAGAGACCCAGTACTTC

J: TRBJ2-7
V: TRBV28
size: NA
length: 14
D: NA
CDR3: CASSKTQHVSEQYF
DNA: TGTGCCAGCAGTAAAACGCAACACGTCAGCGAGCAGTACTTC

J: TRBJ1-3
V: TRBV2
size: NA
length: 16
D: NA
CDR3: CASRDPGLISGNTIYF
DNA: TGTGCCAGCAGAGACCCGGGACTGATCTCTGGAAACACCATATATTTT

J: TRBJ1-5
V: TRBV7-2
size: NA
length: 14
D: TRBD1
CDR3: CASSRTGSNQPQHF
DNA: TGTGCCAGCAGCCGGACAGGGAGCAATCAGCCCCAGCATTTT

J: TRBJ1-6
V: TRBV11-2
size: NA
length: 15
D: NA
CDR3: CASSLAPGGNSPLHF
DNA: TGTGCCAGCAGCTTAGCCCCTGGGGGGAATTCACCCCTCCACTTT

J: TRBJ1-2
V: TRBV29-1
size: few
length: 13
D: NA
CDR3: CSVEDLGARGYTF
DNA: TGCAGCGTTGAAGATCTGGGGGCGCGGGGCTACACCTTC

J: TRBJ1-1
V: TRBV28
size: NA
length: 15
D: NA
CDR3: CASSLGGRLNTEAFF
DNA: TGTGCCAGCAGTTTGGGGGGGAGACTGAACACTGAAGCTTTCTTT

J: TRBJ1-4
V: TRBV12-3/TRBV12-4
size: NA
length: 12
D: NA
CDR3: CASSVREEKLFF
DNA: TGTGCCAGCAGTGTCAGGGAAGAAAAACTGTTTTTT

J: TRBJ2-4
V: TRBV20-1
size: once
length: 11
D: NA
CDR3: CSGDTKNIQYF
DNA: TGCAGTGGCGACACGAAAAACATTCAGTACTTC

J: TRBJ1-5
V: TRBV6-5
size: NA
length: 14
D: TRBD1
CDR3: CASSRDRVGQPQHF
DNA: TGTGCCAGCAGTAGGGACAGGGTGGGTCAGCCCCAGCATTTT

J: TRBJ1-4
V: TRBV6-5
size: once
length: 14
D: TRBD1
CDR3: CASRTLGGYEKLFF
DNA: TGTGCCAGCAGGACACTAGGGGGCTATGAAAAACTGTTTTTT

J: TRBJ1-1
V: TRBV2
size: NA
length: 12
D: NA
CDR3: CAGQGRDTEAFF
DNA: TGTGCCGGCCAGGGGCGGGACACTGAAGCTTTCTTT

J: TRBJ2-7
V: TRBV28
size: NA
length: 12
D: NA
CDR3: CASSLSGYEQYF
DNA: TGTGCCAGCAGTCTCTCCGGCTACGAGCAGTACTTC

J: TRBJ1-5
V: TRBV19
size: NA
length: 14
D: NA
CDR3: CASSMVGGNQPQHF
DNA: TGTGCCAGTAGTATGGTAGGGGGCAATCAGCCCCAGCATTTT

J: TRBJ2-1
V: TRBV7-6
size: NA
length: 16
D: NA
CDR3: CASSQYSGTVNNEQFF
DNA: TGTGCCAGCAGCCAATACTCAGGTACCGTTAACAATGAGCAGTTCTTC

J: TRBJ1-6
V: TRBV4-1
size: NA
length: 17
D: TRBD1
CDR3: CASSQDAGGSYNSPLHF
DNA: TGCGCCAGCAGCCAAGACGCAGGGGGCTCCTATAATTCACCCCTCCACTTT

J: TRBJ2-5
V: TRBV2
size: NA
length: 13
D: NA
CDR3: CASSKGRQETQYF
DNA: TGTGCCAGCAGCAAGGGGCGGCAAGAGACCCAGTACTTC